Listed below are T cell receptor beta chains from one sample, sequenced in a study of CD8 T cells in Susac syndrome. TCRdb called the immunoSEQ multiplex PCR reads again in MiXCR, with one record for every CDR3 protein. Altogether roughly 150,000 distinct CDR3 sequences are present, 95% being singletons, with the ten largest covering 0.15% to 0.2%. The material sequenced was CD8+ T cells from PBMCs. The origin of the receptors is a human donor with Susac syndrome. Each CDR3 is given with its conserved first and last residue. D genes are given only for firm matches. Part of the rows lack a size; the others show once, few, many or a class for expanded clones.

J gene,V gene,clone size,D gene,CDR3 DNA,CDR3 protein
TRBJ1-2,TRBV29-1,-,TRBD1,TGCAGCGTTCCTCTCCCCGTCGCACAGGGGGATGGCTACACCTTC,CSVPLPVAQGDGYTF
TRBJ1-5,TRBV20-1,-,-,TGCAGTGCTAGTCGGGAGGGATTCAGCAATCAGCCCCAGCATTTT,CSASREGFSNQPQHF
TRBJ2-1,TRBV6-2/TRBV6-3,once,TRBD2,TGTGCCAGCAGTTCCCGCGGGAGGGCATATGAGCAGTTCTTC,CASSSRGRAYEQFF
TRBJ2-1,TRBV5-1,-,TRBD2,TGCGCCAGCAGCTTGGAAGCCGGGACTAGAAATGGGCAGTTCTTC,CASSLEAGTRNGQFF
TRBJ2-1,TRBV7-6,-,TRBD2,TGTGCCAGCAGCCCGCCTATCAGGAGCGGGGGAGAGCAGTTCTTC,CASSPPIRSGGEQFF
TRBJ1-4,TRBV30,-,-,TGTGCCTGGAGTGTGCCCGGGGAAAAACTGTTTTTT,CAWSVPGEKLFF
TRBJ1-5,TRBV30,-,TRBD1,TGTGCCTGGAGCGAGACAGGGAATCAGCCCCAGCATTTT,CAWSETGNQPQHF
TRBJ1-2,TRBV2,-,-,TGTGCCAGCAGGGGCAGCAACTATGGCTACACCTTC,CASRGSNYGYTF
TRBJ2-1,TRBV4-1,once,-,TGCGCCAGCATCGGAACCACGGGCCATGAGCAGTTCTTC,CASIGTTGHEQFF
TRBJ1-1,TRBV9,-,-,TGTGCCAGCAGCGTAGAAGCGAACACTGAAGCTTTCTTT,CASSVEANTEAFF
TRBJ1-1,TRBV23-1,-,TRBD1,TGCGCCAGCAGTCCACAGGGGGTGAACACTGAAGCTTTCTTT,CASSPQGVNTEAFF
TRBJ2-1,TRBV7-9,-,-,TGTGCCAGCAGCTTTCCGAAGGTGGACGGGAATGAGCAGTTCTTC,CASSFPKVDGNEQFF
TRBJ2-3,TRBV5-8,-,-,TGTGCCAGCAGCACCCTGGGGGGCGGCACAGATACGCAGTATTTT,CASSTLGGGTDTQYF
TRBJ2-1,TRBV12-3/TRBV12-4,-,-,TGTGCCAGCAGCCCATTAACCGAGCAGTTCTTC,CASSPLTEQFF
TRBJ2-1,TRBV12-3/TRBV12-4,-,TRBD1,TGTGCCAGCAGTCCGGACAGGGGTAATGAGCAGTTCTTC,CASSPDRGNEQFF
TRBJ2-1,TRBV6-1,-,-,TGTGCCAGCAGTGAAGCAACTTGGCTAGACAATGAGCAGTTCTTC,CASSEATWLDNEQFF
TRBJ2-5,TRBV3-1,-,-,TGTGCCAGTCGAGAAGGGGTGACGAAAGAGACCCAGTACTTC,CASREGVTKETQYF
TRBJ1-2,TRBV10-3,-,-,TGTGCCATCAGTGGCAGAGCTAACTATGGCTACACCTTC,CAISGRANYGYTF
TRBJ1-1,TRBV5-4,-,-,TGTGCCAGCCGCCGGGGGGAGGGTACTGAAGCTTTCTTT,CASRRGEGTEAFF
TRBJ2-7,TRBV30,-,TRBD1,TGTGCCGGACACAGGGGGCCAGACGAGCAGTACTTC,CAGHRGPDEQYF
TRBJ1-2,TRBV4-1,-,TRBD1,TGCGCCAGCAGCCAGGGACAGGGAGATGTGGTTGATGGCTACACCTTC,CASSQGQGDVVDGYTF
TRBJ2-1,TRBV7-9,-,-,TGTGCCAGCAGCTTAGCACTAGGGCCCTACAATGAGCAGTTCTTC,CASSLALGPYNEQFF
TRBJ2-2,TRBV28,-,-,TGTGCCAGCCAGCTAGGCACCGGGGAGCTGTTTTTT,CASQLGTGELFF
TRBJ2-7,TRBV3-1,-,TRBD1,TGTGCCAGCAGCCAAGAGGGACAGGGGGCCTACGAGCAGTACTTC,CASSQEGQGAYEQYF
TRBJ1-2,TRBV30,once,-,TGTGCCTGGAGTGTACGGTGGAGAGGGGCCACTAACTATGGCTACACCTTC,CAWSVRWRGATNYGYTF
TRBJ2-7,TRBV7-9,-,-,TGTGCCAGCAGCTTATCGGGGAAGCCCGACGAGCAGTACTTC,CASSLSGKPDEQYF
TRBJ2-7,TRBV2,-,-,TGTGCCAGCATGAGCTCCTACGAGCAGTACTTC,CASMSSYEQYF
TRBJ1-5,TRBV12-3/TRBV12-4,few,-,TGTGCCAGCAGTTTAGATAGCAATCAGCCCCAGCATTTT,CASSLDSNQPQHF
TRBJ2-1,TRBV20-1,-,-,TGCAGTGCTAGAGCCTTGACCATTACGACCGATGAGCAGTTCTTC,CSARALTITTDEQFF
TRBJ1-2,TRBV12-3/TRBV12-4,-,-,TGTGCCAGCAGTTTTGGGCTCACCTATGGCTACACCTTC,CASSFGLTYGYTF
TRBJ2-1,TRBV7-9,-,-,TGTGCCAGCCCGGGGACGGTAAATTTAGACAATGAGCAGTTCTTC,CASPGTVNLDNEQFF
TRBJ2-1,TRBV20-1,-,TRBD2,TGCAGTGCTAGTGTGGCGGGAGGATCCCCCTACAATGAGCAGTTCTTC,CSASVAGGSPYNEQFF
TRBJ2-7,TRBV2,-,TRBD2,TGTGCCAGCAGTGACCCCCGAACTAGCGGGAGTAGTTACGAGCAGTACTTC,CASSDPRTSGSSYEQYF
TRBJ2-2,TRBV12-3/TRBV12-4,-,-,TGTGCCAGCAGTTTCCAAGTTGTGGGCGGGGAGCTGTTTTTT,CASSFQVVGGELFF
TRBJ2-5,TRBV20-1,-,TRBD2,TGCAGTGCTAGGGGGCTCTATGCGGGAGTGTTCCAAGAGACCCAGTACTTC,CSARGLYAGVFQETQYF
TRBJ2-1,TRBV2,-,-,TGTGCCAGCATCGGACCAAACTACAATGAGCAGTTCTTC,CASIGPNYNEQFF
TRBJ2-3,TRBV27,-,-,TGTGCCAGCAACCGGGGGAACTCGGGAGATACGCAGTATTTT,CASNRGNSGDTQYF
TRBJ2-7,TRBV5-4,-,TRBD2,TGTGCCAGCAGCAGAGGACTAGCGAGCCCCTACGAGCAGTACTTC,CASSRGLASPYEQYF
TRBJ2-7,TRBV27,-,TRBD2,TGTGCCAGCAGCGCACTAGCGGTCTGGCACGAGCAGTACTTC,CASSALAVWHEQYF
TRBJ1-1,TRBV12-3/TRBV12-4,-,TRBD1,TGTGCCAGCAGTCCTACAGGGGTGGGCACTGAAGCTTTCTTT,CASSPTGVGTEAFF
TRBJ2-5,TRBV11-2,-,-,TGTGCCAGCAGCTCTGGGGGGACCCAGTACTTC,CASSSGGTQYF